The 4 T cell receptor beta chains in this list originate from one sample, sequenced in a study of vaccination and CD4 T cells after COVID-19. These TCRs are of unknown antigen specificity. Documented treatment: roughly 10-day PBMC culture with coronavirus spike peptide pools or control peptides (ViraFEST assay). The Oncomine TCR Beta short-read assay was what sequenced the DNA obtained from cultured CD4+ T cells. TCRdb reprocessed the PCR reads with MiXCR, giving one entry per CDR3 protein. The top ten clones hold approximately 9.9% of a sample with about 17,000 distinct CDR3 sequences, 45% to 55% of them seen once. Sequenced material: CD4+ T cells from blood, cultured in vitro. These receptor sequences come from a human donor who had recovered from COVID-19.

The rearrangement joins TRBV7-9 to TRBJ1-2; D might be TRBD1 (5 bases). Germline V gives CDR1 SEHNR, CDR2 FQNEAQ (reference sequence). The length of the CDR3 is 14 residues. Trimming removed 5 bases at V and 8 bases at J, with 18 bases between. CDR3 sequence (DNA): TGTGCCAGCAGCCGGGCGGGGGGGGTTCACGGCTACACCTTC. Translating gives CASSRAGGVHGYTF.

This clonotype occurred a few times. This sequence joins TRBV25-1 and TRBJ1-6; D uncertain. This CDR3 has 12 amino acids. The V gene lost 3 bases and the J gene lost 3 bases, with 0 bases spanning the gap. Germline V gene data show CDR1 as MGHDK and CDR2 as SYGVNS. CDR3 in amino acids: CASSDYNSPLHF. As DNA, the CDR3 is TGTGCCAGCAGTGACTATAATTCACCCCTCCACTTT.

J is TRBJ1-1 and V is TRBV28, with 7 bases that match TRBD1. The CDR3 contains 14 residues. The V and J ends lost 4 bases and 5 bases, in that order; junction bases with no gene match: 7. Germline-derived CDR1 and CDR2 are MDHEN and SYDVKM. CDR3: CASSSQGLVTEAFF. The CDR3 nucleotides are TGTGCCAGCAGTTCACAGGGGTTGGTAACTGAAGCTTTCTTT.

This clonotype appeared once. V is TRBV10-3 and J is TRBJ2-3; D remains ambiguous. Between the trimmed V and J ends, which lost 8 bases and 2 bases, there was a span of 14 bases. Germline assignment: CDR1 ENHRY and CDR2 SYGVKD. CDR3 length: 14 amino acids. CDR3 residues: CAIWNRGDTDTQYF. CDR3 nucleotides: TGTGCCATCTGGAACCGAGGCGACACAGATACGCAGTATTTT.